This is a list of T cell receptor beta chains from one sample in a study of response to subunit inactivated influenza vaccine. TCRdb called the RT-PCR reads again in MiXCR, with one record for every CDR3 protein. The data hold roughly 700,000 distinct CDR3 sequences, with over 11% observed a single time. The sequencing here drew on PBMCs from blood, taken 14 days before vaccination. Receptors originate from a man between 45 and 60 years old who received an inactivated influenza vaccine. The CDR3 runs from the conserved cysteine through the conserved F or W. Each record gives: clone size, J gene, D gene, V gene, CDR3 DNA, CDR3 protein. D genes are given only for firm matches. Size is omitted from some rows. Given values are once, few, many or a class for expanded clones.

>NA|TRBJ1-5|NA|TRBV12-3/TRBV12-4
TGTGCCAGCAGTCCTCATCTGACGTTCAATCAGCCCCAGCATTTT
CASSPHLTFNQPQHF
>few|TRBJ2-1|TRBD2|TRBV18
TGTGCCAGCTCACCCAAACCGCCCACTAGCGGGGCCTACAATGAGCAGTTCTTC
CASSPKPPTSGAYNEQFF
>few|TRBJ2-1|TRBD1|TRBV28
TGTGCCAGCACCGACAGGGTGTATGAGCAGTTCTTC
CASTDRVYEQFF
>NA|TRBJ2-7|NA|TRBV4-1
TGCGCCAGCAGCTCTCCGGGACGGAGAACCTACGAGCAGTACTTC
CASSSPGRRTYEQYF
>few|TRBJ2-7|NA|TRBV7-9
TGTGCCAGCAGCTTCGGACGTCTCTACGAGCAGTACTTC
CASSFGRLYEQYF
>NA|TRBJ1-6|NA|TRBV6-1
TGTGCCAGCAGCCCGGGACGGAGCTCCTATAATTCACCCCTCCACTTT
CASSPGRSSYNSPLHF
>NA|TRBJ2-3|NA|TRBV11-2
TGTGCCAGCAGCCCCCGGGAAGGAAGGCCAGATACGCAGTATTTT
CASSPREGRPDTQYF
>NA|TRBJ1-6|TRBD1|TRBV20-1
TGCAGTGCTAGACGACAGGGTTCCTATAATTCACCCCTCCACTTT
CSARRQGSYNSPLHF
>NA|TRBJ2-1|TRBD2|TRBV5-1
TGCGCCAGCAGCGCCGGGACTAGCTCTGATGAGCAGTTCTTC
CASSAGTSSDEQFF
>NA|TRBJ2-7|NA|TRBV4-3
TGCGCCAGCAGCCAAGATTGGCTGAGCGAGCAGTACTTC
CASSQDWLSEQYF
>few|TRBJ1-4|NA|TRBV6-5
TGTGCCAGCAGGATGAATGAAAAACTGTTTTTT
CASRMNEKLFF
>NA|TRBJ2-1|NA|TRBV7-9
TGTGCCAGCAGCTTGGGGGCCCAGTTCTTC
CASSLGAQFF
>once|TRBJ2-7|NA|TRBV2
TGTGCCAGCGGGACATCTAGATTCTACGAGCAGTACTTC
CASGTSRFYEQYF
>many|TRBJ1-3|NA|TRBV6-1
TGTGCCACCGAACGACAGAGCTCTGGAAACACCATATATTTT
CATERQSSGNTIYF
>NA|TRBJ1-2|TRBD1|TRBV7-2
TGTGCCAGCAGCCCCCGGACAGGGGAGCATGGCTACACCTTC
CASSPRTGEHGYTF
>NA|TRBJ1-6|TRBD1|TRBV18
TGTGCCAGCTCACAGACAGGGGACGGTTCACCCCTCCACTTT
CASSQTGDGSPLHF
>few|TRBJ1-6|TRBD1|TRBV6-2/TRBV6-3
TGTGCCAGCAGCCCTAACGTTATGAGGGGGCGCTCCTCACCCCTCCACTTT
CASSPNVMRGRSSPLHF
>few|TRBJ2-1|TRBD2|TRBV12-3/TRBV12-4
TGTGCCAGCAGTTCACTAGCGGAGGCCTCCTACAATGAGCAGTTCTTC
CASSSLAEASYNEQFF